The 8 T cell receptor beta chains below were found in one sample sequenced in a study of OX40 agonist ivuxolimab in advanced cancers. Libraries were prepared through the immunoSEQ multiplex PCR assay. This immuneACCESS table, as held by TCRdb, lists in-frame sequences with V and J called but not all clones. Of the missing ones, under half trace to an unresolved V gene in checked studies; the others have no known cause. A total of some 48,000 clones appear in this sample, around 80% of them only once. The top ten hold roughly a quarter of the sample. Specimen: CD4+ or CD8+ T cells sorted from blood, collected in a trial of the OX40 agonist ivuxolimab. The receptor set was obtained from an adult with an advanced solid tumor such as melanoma, head and neck, liver or kidney cancer.

For the CDR3, the DNA is TGTGCCACCAGCCCCCCCGGTACCGACGGGGGCTACACCTTC. Its translation is CATSPPGTDGGYTF. V usage is TRBV15 and J usage is TRBJ1-2; D not certain. Trimming removed 5 bases from V and 8 bases from J, with 18 bases in between. This CDR3 is 14 amino acids long. CDR1 is LNHNV and CDR2 is YYDKDF in the germline V gene (reference sequence).

The V and J genes are TRBV12-5 and TRBJ2-2; tentatively, D is TRBD1 or TRBD2 (6 bases each). The V gene's germline CDR1 is LGHNT and CDR2 FRNRAP. The CDR3 is 14 amino acids. Trimming shortened V by 4 bases and J by 6 bases, and 12 bases separated the two germline ends. The CDR3 spells CASGSRGAAGELFF. The CDR3 DNA reads TGTGCTAGTGGTTCTAGGGGGGCGGCCGGGGAGCTGTTTTTT.

In DNA form, the CDR3 reads TGTGCCAGCAGCCCGCCGCTAGCGGGAGACCTCTACGAGCAGTACTTC. It yields the protein CASSPPLAGDLYEQYF. The chain employs TRBV7-9 and TRBJ2-7; TRBD2 matches at 10 bases. The V gene's germline CDR1 is SEHNR and CDR2 FQNEAQ (reference sequence). The CDR3 is 16 residues long. The trim removed 5 bases at V and 3 bases at J, leaving 10 bases unmatched.

The chain has TRBV7-6 and TRBJ2-1; 9 bases are a match to TRBD1. The CDR3 is made up of 14 amino acids. V shed 5 bases and J 9 bases; nucleotides not matched to a gene: 8. CDR1 and CDR2 from the germline V gene are SGHVS and FNYEAQ. The CDR3 sequence: CASSTRDRVSEQFF. CDR3 DNA sequence: TGTGCCAGCAGCACCCGGGACAGGGTTTCTGAGCAGTTCTTC.

The gene calls are TRBV11-3 and TRBJ2-7; 8 nucleotides line up with TRBD1. The CDR3 consists of 13 residues. Germline V CDR1 and CDR2: SGHNT, YENEEA. The ends lost 3 bases at V and 3 bases at J; junction bases unmatched: 1. The CDR3 protein is CASSLGTGYEQYF. CDR3 nucleotides: TGTGCCAGCAGCTTGGGGACAGGCTACGAGCAGTACTTC.

CDR3 residues: CASSVYRGRRTDTQYF. CDR3 nucleotides: TGTGCCAGCAGTGTTTACAGGGGGCGCCGGACAGATACGCAGTATTTT. This sequence joins TRBV2 and TRBJ2-3, with TRBD1 identical over 9 bases. The CDR3 sequence is 16 residues long. Germline CDR1 SNHLY, CDR2 FYNNEI. The V segment lost 4 bases and the J segment 3 bases; nucleotides outside the gene matches: 8.

V and J are TRBV7-9 and TRBJ2-3, with TRBD2 matching over 7 bases. This CDR3 region has 17 residues. Germline CDR1 SEHNR, CDR2 FQNEAQ (reference sequence). V was pared by 4 bases and J by 5 bases, with 15 bases of the junction left unmatched. CDR3 in DNA: TGTGCCAGCAGCTCCTACGTGAGCGGGGTCACGGGAGATACGCAGTATTTT. Translated: CASSSYVSGVTGDTQYF.

With regard to this clone: Other DNA sequences in the same sample also yield this CDR3. The chain joins TRBV27 to TRBJ1-1, with unresolved D. The V gene's germline CDR1 is MNHEY and CDR2 SMNVEV (reference sequence). The V gene lost 3 bases and the J gene lost 1 base, with 9 bases spanning the gap. The CDR3 runs 14 residues. DNA of the CDR3: TGTGCCAGCAGTTTGTTGGGGAAGAACACTGAAGCTTTCTTT. Protein: CASSLLGKNTEAFF.